One sample yielded the 5 T cell receptor beta chains listed below, sequenced in a study of T-cell reconstitution after alpha-beta-depleted transplantation in children. Library preparation (for TCRbeta) was performed with unique molecular identifiers. TCRdb fed the PCR reads into MiXCR, producing one record per CDR3 protein. This sample has 600,000 to 800,000 distinct CDR3 sequences, with under 15% found just once. Sequences were derived from PBMCs, sampled before TCRalphabeta/CD19-depleted stem cell transplant. The receptors derive from a girl aged 2 to 9 with congenital amegakaryocytic thrombocytopenia, due to receive a stem cell transplant.

At least ten counts were recorded for this clonotype. The V and J genes are TRBV29-1 and TRBJ2-3; the D is unclear. V gave up 6 bases and J gave up 0 bases, with 13 bases separating them. This CDR3 region has 14 residues. Germline-derived CDR1 and CDR2 are SQVTM and ANQGSEA. For the CDR3, the DNA is TGCAGCGTGGCCTTGGTCTCTAGCACAGATACGCAGTATTTT. This gives the protein CSVALVSSTDTQYF.

This clonotype was seen ten or more times. The genes are TRBV5-1 and TRBJ2-1, with D unclear. The length of the CDR3 is 15 residues. CDR1 is SGHRS and CDR2 is YFSETQ in the germline V gene. The V and J ends lost 3 bases and 3 bases respectively, with 13 bases between them. The CDR3 DNA sequence: TGCGCCAGCAGCTCAGACCCATCCAGCTACAATGAGCAGTTCTTC. It specifies CASSSDPSSYNEQFF.

Ten or more counts support this clonotype. CDR3 loop: CSARTASYEQYF. The DNA for the CDR3 is TGCAGTGCCCGGACGGCCTCCTACGAGCAGTACTTC. This chain joins TRBV20-1 and TRBJ2-7; no definite D call. The V end lost 6 bases, the J end lost 0 bases, and 9 bases lay between the germline ends. Germline assignment: CDR1 DFQATT and CDR2 SNEGSKA (reference sequence). CDR3 length equals 12 residues.

This clonotype appeared a few times. The chain recombines TRBV5-1 with TRBJ2-1, with 9 bases lining up with TRBD2. This CDR3 is built from 15 residues. Germline CDR1 reads SGHRS; CDR2 reads YFSETQ. J was trimmed by 9 bases and V by 4 bases; bases with no gene match: 11. CDR3 sequence reads: CASSKTLAGAGEQFF. CDR3 coding DNA: TGCGCCAGCAGCAAAACCTTAGCGGGAGCGGGTGAGCAGTTCTTC.

This clonotype was detected many times. The chain couples TRBV12-3 or TRBV12-4 to TRBJ2-3, with 8 nucleotides matching TRBD2. This CDR3 contains 16 residues. V dropped 1 base and J dropped 3; count of bases not matched to a gene: 6. The CDR3 DNA reads as TGTGCCAGCAGTTTAGTGAGCGGGAGAGGGACAGATACGCAGTATTTT. It translates to CASSLVSGRGTDTQYF.